The 20 T cell receptor beta chains listed next were all sequenced from one sample in a study of cytomegalovirus exposure and HLA in healthy donors. The PCR used 60 Vbeta and 13 Jbeta primers. Data came from immunoSEQ multiplex PCR; TCRdb stores just in-frame clones and leaves some out. The sample has about 120,000 clones; 76% are singletons. Sequenced sample: PBMCs. These receptors were taken from a man aged 25 to 40 in good health and CMV-seropositive.

This chain links TRBV13 with TRBJ2-3; TRBD2 might be the D (6 bases). The CDR3 runs 18 residues. Looked up from germline, CDR1 is PRHDT and CDR2 is FYEKMQ (reference sequence). V shed 4 bases and J shed 0 bases, with 20 bases lying between them. Written as DNA, the CDR3 is TGTGCCAGCAGCTGGACCTTGGGGGGTCCCTATAGCACAGATACGCAGTATTTT. It yields the protein CASSWTLGGPYSTDTQYF. Full variable domain (rest looked up from reference TRBV13 and TRBJ2-3): AAGVIQSPRHLIKEKRETATLKCYPIPRHDTVYWYQQGPGQDPQFLISFYEKMQSDKGSIPDRFSAQQFSDYHSELNMSSLELGDSALYFCASSWTLGGPYSTDTQYFGPGTRLTVL.

This chain joins TRBV5-6 and TRBJ1-3; no definite D call. Germline values: CDR1 SGHDT, CDR2 YYEEEE. V gave up 1 base and J gave up 0 bases, with 8 bases separating them. The CDR3 loop spans 15 amino acids. In nucleotides, the CDR3 is TGTGCCAGCAGCTTGTTTTATGTCTCTGGAAACACCATATATTTT. Encoded protein: CASSLFYVSGNTIYF.

This chain connects TRBV7-8 to TRBJ2-4; 7 bases are a match to TRBD1. The trim removed 5 bases at V and 4 bases at J, leaving 8 bases unmatched. Germline V gene sequence: CDR1 SGHVS, CDR2 FQNEAQ. The CDR3 consists of 15 residues. CDR3 sequence reads: CASSRYRGEKNIQYF. The CDR3 DNA reads TGTGCCAGCAGCCGGTACAGGGGAGAAAAAAACATTCAGTACTTC.

The chain links TRBV9 to TRBJ2-5, with TRBD2 matching 8 bases. This CDR3 comprises 16 residues. V dropped 2 bases and J dropped 5; count of bases not matched to a gene: 11. Germline lookup yields CDR1 SGDLS and CDR2 YYNGEE. CDR3 sequence reads: CASSVSGGGPPETQYF. The CDR3 DNA sequence: TGTGCCAGCAGCGTTTCGGGCGGGGGGCCCCCCGAGACCCAGTACTTC.

This clone has just a few counts. This chain joins TRBV10-3 and TRBJ2-5; weak D call: TRBD1 (7 bases). The V gene's germline CDR1 is ENHRY and CDR2 SYGVKD. V was pared by 4 bases and J by 5 bases, with 17 bases between. The CDR3 has 15 amino acids. Here the CDR3 reads CAISAAAGGRETQYF. The CDR3 DNA reads TGTGCCATCAGTGCCGCGGCAGGGGGGCGGGAGACCCAGTACTTC.

The V call is TRBV9, the J call TRBJ2-5; D is uncertain. V lost 4 bases, J lost 2 bases, and 15 bases lay in between. The length of the CDR3 is 15 residues. Germline V gene data show CDR1 as SGDLS and CDR2 as YYNGEE. The CDR3 nucleotides read TGTGCCAGCAGCCTGAATATGTACGGTCAAGAGACCCAGTACTTC. Encoded protein: CASSLNMYGQETQYF.

This chain uses TRBV28 with TRBJ1-2; tentative D call: TRBD1 (6 bases). The V end was cut by 5 bases, the J end by 4 bases, with 11 bases between. Germline CDR1 reads MDHEN; CDR2 reads SYDVKM. The CDR3 is made up of 13 amino acids. In DNA form, the CDR3 reads TGTGCCAGCAGTGATGACAGGATCTATGGCTACACCTTC. It specifies CASSDDRIYGYTF.

The V and J genes are TRBV9 and TRBJ1-2; 10 bases fit TRBD1. Trimming cost V 1 base and J 3 bases; bases outside gene matches: 6. The germline gives CDR1 SGDLS, CDR2 YYNGEE. There are 16 residues in the CDR3. For the CDR3, the DNA is TGTGCCAGCAGCGTATCCGGGACAGGGGCGGACTATGGCTACACCTTC. Translated, it gives CASSVSGTGADYGYTF.

The chain links TRBV6-5 to TRBJ2-7, with TRBD1 matching 8 bases. The ends lost 6 bases at V and 6 bases at J; junction bases unmatched: 4. This CDR3 region has 12 residues. Germline V lookup: CDR1 MNHEY, CDR2 SVGAGI. The CDR3 nucleotides read TGTGCCAGCAGCCGGACAGGGCTCGAGCAGTACTTC. Protein: CASSRTGLEQYF.

The J gene is TRBJ2-2, the V gene TRBV5-1, with D unclear. The CDR3 contains 14 residues. Germline loops: CDR1 SGHRS, CDR2 YFSETQ. The ends were cut back, 2 bases at V and 3 bases at J, with 8 bases in the middle. The DNA for the CDR3 is TGCGCCAGCAGCTTTCGGGTGGACACCGGGGAGCTGTTTTTT. Its protein is CASSFRVDTGELFF.

The rearrangement joins TRBV5-6 to TRBJ1-5; no firm D call. Germline CDR1 and CDR2: SGHDT and YYEEEE. The CDR3 runs to 14 residues. Trimming pared 4 bases from V and 1 base from J, leaving 9 bases between. The CDR3 DNA is TGTGCCAGCAGCGGTGGAGGAAGCAATCAGCCCCAGCATTTT. Translated, it gives CASSGGGSNQPQHF.

The rearrangement links TRBV5-4 to TRBJ1-3; D may be TRBD1 (5 bases). V was clipped by 4 bases and J by 4 bases, with 15 bases between them. The germline CDR1 and CDR2 sequences are SGHNT and YYREEE (reference sequence). This CDR3 has 15 residues. CDR3 nucleotides: TGTGCCAGCAGCACGGACACCTCCTCGGGAAACACCATATATTTT. Its translation: CASSTDTSSGNTIYF.

The CDR3 loop is CASSLQGTNEKLFF. The CDR3 region has the DNA TGTGCCAGTAGTCTACAGGGGACTAATGAAAAACTGTTTTTT. The chain joins TRBV19 to TRBJ1-4; 7 nucleotides align to TRBD1. Looked up from germline, CDR1 is LNHDA and CDR2 is SQIVND (reference sequence). V trimming: 5 bases; J trimming: 2 bases; junction bases outside the gene matches: 2. This CDR3 is 14 amino acids long.

This clone was seen a few times. The chain combines TRBV4-1 with TRBJ2-6; D gene ambiguous. The CDR3 consists of 20 residues. Trimming pared 4 bases from V and 0 bases from J, leaving 22 bases between. CDR1 MGHRA and CDR2 YSYEKL come from the germline V gene. The CDR3 nucleotides read TGCGCCAGCAGCCGAAACCCCTCCCCCAGGATCTACTCTGGGGCCAACGTCCTGACTTTC. Its translation is CASSRNPSPRIYSGANVLTF.

The V gene is TRBV6-5, the J gene TRBJ1-5; 8 bases are shared with TRBD1. CDR1 and CDR2 (germline): MNHEY, SVGAGI. Trimming took 6 bases from V and 7 from J; bases not matched to a gene: 8. The CDR3 covers 14 residues. CDR3 in amino acids: CASSSGGTIQPQHF. The DNA for the CDR3 is TGTGCCAGCAGCTCAGGGGGCACAATCCAGCCCCAGCATTTT.

The rearrangement links TRBV7-9 to TRBJ2-7; 7 bases fit TRBD1. Germline lookup yields CDR1 SEHNR and CDR2 FQNEAQ (reference sequence). Trimming cost V 4 bases and J 2 bases; bases outside gene matches: 8. CDR3 length equals 15 residues. The CDR3 DNA follows: TGTGCCAGCAGCTCGCCCGACAGGGCTCCCTACGAGCAGTACTTC. Amino acids: CASSSPDRAPYEQYF.

The chain couples TRBV10-3 to TRBJ1-6, with TRBD1 as a possible D gene (5 bases). The length of the CDR3 is 16 residues. Germline V gene sequence: CDR1 ENHRY, CDR2 SYGVKD. The V gene lost 3 bases and the J gene lost 1 base, with 10 bases spanning the gap. The CDR3 DNA reads TGTGCCATCAGTGACCACGGGGGGTCCTATAATTCACCCCTCCACTTT. Encoded protein: CAISDHGGSYNSPLHF.

The rearrangement uses TRBV28 and TRBJ2-7; TRBD2 aligns across 8 bases. The J segment lost 3 bases and the V segment lost 8 bases, leaving 9 bases of the junction unmatched. The CDR3 is made up of 14 amino acids. CDR1 and CDR2 from the germline V gene are MDHEN and SYDVKM. The CDR3 DNA reads TGTGCCAGCTCCCGGGGGGGACCTAACTACGAGCAGTACTTC. It encodes CASSRGGPNYEQYF.

This clone was seen a single time. V and J are TRBV7-3 and TRBJ2-1; D is perhaps TRBD2 (5 bases). The CDR3 is 11 residues long. Germline CDR1 reads SGHTA; CDR2 reads FQGTGA. The ends were cut back, 8 bases at V and 9 bases at J, with 11 bases in the middle. As DNA, the CDR3 is TGTGCCAGCTCAACGGGGAGTGAGCAGTTCTTC. Protein product: CASSTGSEQFF.

The rearrangement links TRBV7-2 to TRBJ1-4, with D possibly TRBD1 on 6 matching bases. The CDR3 has 13 residues. Germline V gene sequence: CDR1 SGHTA, CDR2 FQGNSA. V was trimmed by 5 bases and J by 5 bases, leaving 9 bases between them. Here the CDR3 DNA reads TGTGCCAGCAGCGCGAGGGGGAATGAAAAACTGTTTTTT. It encodes CASSARGNEKLFF.